The entry that follows covers one T cell receptor (beta chain) sequence. Its antigen is as yet unknown. The length of the CDR3 is 15 residues. V dropped 2 bases and J dropped 2 bases, with 11 bases sitting between them. Germline V lookup: CDR1 SGDLS, CDR2 YYNGEE. Using immunoSEQ multiplex PCR, the repertoire was profiled, and TCRdb retains in-frame clones only, with some absent. Of roughly 170,000 clones in the sample, about 85% were seen once. This sample is drawn from a study of T cell responses to AZD1222 COVID-19 vaccine. General study results and limits: Among vaccine-associated CD4 TCRs, coverage spanned spike, with dominance at 160-218 and 743-854. When two AZD1222 doses had been given, Spike-specific TCR breadth and depth rose. Per reports, nearly half of all spike-specific TCRs target regions that are unmutated in variants.

The genes are TRBV9 and TRBJ1-3, with D unclear. Sequencing was performed on peripheral blood, taken on day 0 of AZD1222 vaccination. This TCR was sampled from an adult in good health. The DNA for the CDR3 is TGTGCCAGCAGCGTCGCGGGGAGCGCTGGAAACACCATATATTTT. Amino acids: CASSVAGSAGNTIYF. Supplemented by reference TRBV9 and TRBJ1-3, the full variable domain reads DSGVTQTPKHLITATGQRVTLRCSPRSGDLSVYWYQQSLDQGLQFLIQYYNGEERAKGNILERFSAQQFPDLHSELNLSSLELGDSALYFCASSVAGSAGNTIYFGEGSWLTVV.